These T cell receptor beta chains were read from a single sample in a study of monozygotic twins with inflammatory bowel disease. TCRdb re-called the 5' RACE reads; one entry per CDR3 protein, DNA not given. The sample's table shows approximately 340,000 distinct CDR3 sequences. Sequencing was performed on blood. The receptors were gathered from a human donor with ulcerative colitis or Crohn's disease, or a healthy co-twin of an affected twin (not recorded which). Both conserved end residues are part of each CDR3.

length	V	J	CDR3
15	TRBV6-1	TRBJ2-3	CASSDRGLSADTQYF
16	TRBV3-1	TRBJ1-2	CASSQDLGTANYGYTF
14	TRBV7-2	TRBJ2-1	CASSGWSPWGEQFF
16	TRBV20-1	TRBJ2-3	CSARDGGRGNPDTQYF
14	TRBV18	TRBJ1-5	CASSLLDSNQPQHF
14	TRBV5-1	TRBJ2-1	CASSLVLEYNEQFF
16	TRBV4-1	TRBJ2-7	CASSQKGGTGRDEQYF
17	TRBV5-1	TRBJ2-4	CASSLPWAALAKNIQYF
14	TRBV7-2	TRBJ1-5	CASSLAGDNQPQHF
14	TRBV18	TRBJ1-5	CASSLTDSNQPQHF
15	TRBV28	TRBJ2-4	CASSLDQLAKNIQYF
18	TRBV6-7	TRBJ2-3	CASSDSGNCPCSTDTQYF
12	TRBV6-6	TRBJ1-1	CASITDGGEAFF
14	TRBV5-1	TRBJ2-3	CASSLSGGTDTQYF
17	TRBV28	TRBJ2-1	CASSFYSGGGVYNEQFF
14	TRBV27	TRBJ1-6	CASSWSGEGSPLHF
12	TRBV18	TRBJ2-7	CASSPSTYEQYF
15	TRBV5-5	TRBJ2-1	CASSLESGKKNEQFF
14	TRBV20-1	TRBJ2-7	CSAPSRQKPYEQYF
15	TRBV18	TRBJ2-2	CASSPDRVSSGELFF
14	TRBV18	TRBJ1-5	CASSPPGGNQPQHF
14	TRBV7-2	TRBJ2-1	CASSETSFGNEQFF
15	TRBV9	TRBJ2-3	CASSDMRTSTDTQYF
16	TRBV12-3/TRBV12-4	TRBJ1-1	CASTPRRGRVSTEAFF
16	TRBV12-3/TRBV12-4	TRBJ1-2	CASSSFSVTANYGYTF
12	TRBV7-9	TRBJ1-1	CASTWVNTEAFF
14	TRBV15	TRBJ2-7	CATSRDWDTYEQYF